One sample yielded the 17 T cell receptor beta chains listed below, sequenced in a study of CD4 T cells in relation to SARS-CoV-2 and coronaviruses. Unexposed donor CD4+ T cells date from about 2011-2018, before the COVID-19 pandemic. The method was immunoSEQ multiplex PCR; TCRdb's version includes in-frame clones alone and lacks a portion of them. Of around 56,000 clones listed, 86% are singletons. Material: memory CD4+ T cells from PBMCs. These receptors all come from a human donor in good health.

The J gene is TRBJ2-4, the V gene TRBV10-1; no clear D. CDR1 is WNHNN, CDR2 SYGVQD, per germline (reference sequence). The CDR3 totals 15 residues. Trimming took off 3 bases at V and 0 bases at J, with 9 bases between the two ends. In DNA, the CDR3 is TGCGCCAGCAGTGACGGCCAGCTAGCCAAAAACATTCAGTACTTC. Translation: CASSDGQLAKNIQYF.

The chain links TRBV7-8 to TRBJ1-3; 10 bases align to TRBD1. V trimming: 3 bases; J trimming: 0 bases; junction bases outside the gene matches: 5. The CDR3 spans 17 residues. In germline, CDR1 is SGHVS, CDR2 FQNEAQ. CDR3 in amino acids: CASSFRQGATSGNTIYF. The CDR3 DNA reads TGTGCCAGCAGCTTTAGACAGGGGGCGACCTCTGGAAACACCATATATTTT.

This clone ranks as medium-sized (0.01 to 0.1%). The V gene is TRBV28, the J gene TRBJ1-5; the D gene is possibly TRBD1 (6 bases). This CDR3 comprises 16 residues. V was trimmed by 2 bases and J by 2 bases, leaving 13 bases between them. Per germline, CDR1 MDHEN and CDR2 SYDVKM. The chain's CDR3 is CASSLVRTDGNQPQHF. CDR3 coding DNA: TGTGCCAGCAGTTTAGTTCGGACAGACGGCAATCAGCCCCAGCATTTT.

The chain employs TRBV19 and TRBJ2-2, with TRBD2 matching 7 bases. The CDR3 length is 15 residues. After removal of 1 base from V and 4 bases from J, the junction contained 3 bases not matched to a gene. Germline CDR1 is LNHDA and CDR2 is SQIVND (reference sequence). The CDR3 nucleotides read TGTGCCAGTAGTATAGCCGCTAGCGGCACCGGGGAGCTGTTTTTT. Translating it yields CASSIAASGTGELFF. The complete variable domain, with remaining parts taken from reference TRBV19 and TRBJ2-2, reads DGGITQSPKYLFRKEGQNVTLSCEQNLNHDAMYWYRQDPGQGLRLIYYSQIVNDFQKGDIAEGYSVSREKKESFPLTVTSAQKNPTAFYLCASSIAASGTGELFFGEGSRLTVL.

This clone is labeled as medium-sized. The genes are TRBV5-1 and TRBJ1-4; 7 nucleotides agree with TRBD1. The CDR3 contains 14 residues. Germline CDR1 and CDR2: SGHRS and YFSETQ. After removal of 3 bases from V and 8 bases from J, the junction contained 7 bases not matched to a gene. The CDR3 DNA reads as TGCGCCAGCAGCTCGACAGGGTATTGGGAAAAACTGTTTTTT. Protein: CASSSTGYWEKLFF.

A single count supports this clone. The chain carries TRBV20-1 and TRBJ2-7, with 7 bases aligning to TRBD2. V shed 3 bases, J shed 7 bases, and the junction held 9 bases outside the gene matches. Germline V gene sequence: CDR1 DFQATT, CDR2 SNEGSKA (reference sequence). This CDR3 contains 13 residues. The CDR3 reads CSASLPGLPEQYF. CDR3 in DNA: TGCAGTGCTAGTCTGCCGGGACTACCGGAGCAGTACTTC.

The chain links TRBV10-1 to TRBJ2-7; D may be TRBD1 or TRBD2 (5 bases each). CDR1 is WNHNN, CDR2 SYGVQD, per germline (reference sequence). The length of the CDR3 is 13 residues. The V end lost 0 bases, the J end lost 4 bases, and 7 bases lay between the germline ends. The DNA of the CDR3 is TGCGCCAGCAGTGAGTCTGGGGGATACGAGCAGTACTTC. It codes for CASSESGGYEQYF.

The rearrangement links TRBV28 to TRBJ1-3, with unresolved D. The CDR3 sequence is 18 residues long. V lost 6 bases, J lost 0 bases, and 21 bases lay in between. Per germline, CDR1 MDHEN and CDR2 SYDVKM. CDR3 bases: TGTGCCAGCAGCACAAGTTTAGGAGCGGGTCGCTCTGGAAACACCATATATTTT. It is translated as CASSTSLGAGRSGNTIYF.

This clone was counted only a few times. V and J are TRBV19 and TRBJ1-1; 7 nucleotides agree with TRBD1. The germline CDR1 and CDR2 sequences are LNHDA and SQIVND (reference sequence). The V gene end was trimmed by 10 bases and the J gene end by 11 bases; junction bases not matched to a gene: 16. This CDR3 is built from 13 residues. Here the CDR3 DNA reads TGTGCCACCTCTCCCGAGGGGGCCTCGATGGCTTTCTTT. Protein product: CATSPEGASMAFF.

The chain joins TRBV2 to TRBJ1-2, with D unclear. Trimming left V 6 bases short and J 5 bases short, with 7 bases between. In germline, CDR1 is SNHLY, CDR2 FYNNEI. This CDR3 region has 11 residues. The CDR3 DNA sequence: TGTGCCAGCAGGTTAGAATATGGCTACACCTTC. Amino acids: CASRLEYGYTF. Supplemented by reference TRBV2 and TRBJ1-2, the full variable domain reads EPEVTQTPSHQVTQMGQEVILRCVPISNHLYFYWYRQILGQKVEFLVSFYNNEISEKSEIFDDQFSVERPDGSNFTLKIRSTKLEDSAMYFCASRLEYGYTFGSGTRLTVV.

The chain couples TRBV30 to TRBJ1-4; D not certain. V was pared by 0 bases and J by 4 bases, with 12 bases between. This CDR3 contains 15 residues. Per the germline V gene, CDR1 is GTSNPN and CDR2 is SVGIG (reference sequence). CDR3 sequence (DNA): TGTGCCTGGAGTGTAATTGGGCAGAGTAATGAAAAACTGTTTTTT. Amino acids: CAWSVIGQSNEKLFF.

This clone was detected a few times. The rearrangement uses TRBV4-1 and TRBJ1-5, with TRBD1 identical over 9 bases. Unmatched junction bases numbered 5, after V lost 2 bases and J lost 3 bases. Germline V lookup: CDR1 MGHRA, CDR2 YSYEKL. This CDR3 has 16 amino acids. The CDR3 DNA sequence: TGCGCCAGCAGCCAACGGACAGGGGCCCTCAATCAGCCCCAGCATTTT. Its translation: CASSQRTGALNQPQHF.

V and J are TRBV4-2 and TRBJ2-7, with D tentatively TRBD2 (5 bases). Per the germline V gene, CDR1 is LGHNA and CDR2 is YNFKEQ. Trimming shortened V by 2 bases and J by 1 base, and 12 bases separated the two germline ends. The CDR3 contains 15 residues. CDR3 sequence: CASSQYSALSYEQYF. DNA of the CDR3: TGTGCCAGCAGCCAATATAGCGCCCTGTCCTACGAGCAGTACTTC.

The V call is TRBV5-6, the J call TRBJ2-6; D is unclear. The CDR3 consists of 15 residues. The ends were cut back, 3 bases at V and 4 bases at J, with 11 bases in the middle. From germline, CDR1 is SGHDT and CDR2 YYEEEE. CDR3 region: CASSYFRSGANVLTF. DNA of the CDR3: TGTGCCAGCAGCTACTTTCGGTCCGGGGCCAACGTCCTGACTTTC.

This chain uses TRBV28 with TRBJ2-6, with D hard to call. CDR3 length equals 14 residues. Trimming cost V 6 bases and J 2 bases, with 8 bases left between them. CDR1 and CDR2 from the germline V gene are MDHEN and SYDVKM. CDR3 sequence reads: CASRIRTGANVLTF. The DNA for the CDR3 is TGTGCCAGCAGGATACGAACTGGGGCCAACGTCCTGACTTTC.

The J gene is TRBJ2-1, the V gene TRBV3-1 (or the pseudogene TRBV3-2); D might be TRBD1 (6 bases). Trimming pared 4 bases from V and 4 bases from J, leaving 14 bases between. Germline loops: CDR1 LGHDT, CDR2 YNNKEL (reference sequence). This CDR3 comprises 15 residues. The CDR3 region has the DNA TGTGCCAGCAGCCGAGGGGGAGACTTGTACAATGAGCAGTTCTTC. Translated: CASSRGGDLYNEQFF.

The chain uses TRBV5-1 and TRBJ2-2; perhaps TRBD2 as D (5 bases). V was cut by 7 bases and J by 7 bases, with 14 bases left in between. The CDR3 runs 13 residues. Germline-derived CDR1 and CDR2 are SGHRS and YFSETQ. The chain's CDR3 is CASRRRVDGELFF. CDR3 nucleotide sequence: TGCGCCAGCCGGCGGCGGGTGGACGGGGAGCTGTTTTTT.